Listed below are T cell receptor beta chains from one sample, sequenced in a study of blood T cell repertoires in COVID-19. Sequencing was performed with immunoSEQ multiplex PCR; in TCRdb, only in-frame clones are kept and a portion is missing. The table includes tens of thousands of clones, over 65% detected once. The sample taken for sequencing was peripheral blood. Receptors were obtained from a human donor in a cohort sampled during active COVID-19. The CDR3 runs from the conserved cysteine through the conserved F or W. The D gene is left open where the match is weak. Rows give clone size only sometimes, using once, few, many, or a class for an expanded clone.

TRBJ1-1,TRBD1,NA,TRBV19,CASSRRTGNTEAFF,TGTGCCAGTAGTCGACGGACAGGGAACACTGAAGCTTTCTTT
TRBJ1-1,NA,NA,TRBV9,CASSASPEDTEAFF,TGTGCCAGCAGCGCCAGCCCGGAGGACACTGAAGCTTTCTTT
TRBJ1-1,NA,NA,TRBV7-2,CASSLQGITEAFF,TGTGCCAGCAGCTTGCAGGGAATCACTGAAGCTTTCTTT
TRBJ2-5,NA,NA,TRBV6-5,CASSYSTEEETQYF,TGTGCCAGCAGTTACTCGACCGAGGAAGAGACCCAGTACTTC
TRBJ2-5,NA,NA,TRBV5-1,CASSLRVQETQYF,TGCGCCAGCAGCTTGCGGGTTCAAGAGACCCAGTACTTC
TRBJ1-2,NA,NA,TRBV12-3/TRBV12-4,CASTPDRIYGYTF,TGTGCCAGCACGCCCGACAGGATCTATGGCTACACCTTC
TRBJ2-1,NA,NA,TRBV5-8,CASSSFYEQFF,TGTGCCAGCAGCTCTTTTTATGAGCAGTTCTTC
TRBJ1-6,NA,NA,TRBV27,CASSTHQKVGDYNSPLHF,TGTGCCAGCAGTACCCACCAGAAAGTAGGGGACTATAATTCACCCCTCCACTTT
TRBJ1-1,NA,few,TRBV19,CASSIGFQATEAFF,TGTGCCAGTAGTATAGGTTTCCAGGCCACTGAAGCTTTCTTT
TRBJ2-2,NA,NA,TRBV10-1,CASSVATVTGELFF,TGCGCCAGCAGTGTAGCGACTGTTACCGGGGAGCTGTTTTTT
TRBJ2-3,TRBD2,NA,TRBV10-3,CAISESGGLLTDTQYF,TGTGCCATCAGTGAAAGCGGGGGGCTACTCACAGATACGCAGTATTTT
TRBJ2-7,TRBD2,NA,TRBV30,CAWSVGTSTQQYF,TGTGCCTGGAGTGTAGGGACTAGCACCCAGCAGTACTTC
TRBJ1-4,TRBD1,NA,TRBV6-4,CASRETGGTNEKLFF,TGTGCCAGCAGGGAGACAGGGGGCACTAATGAAAAACTGTTTTTT
TRBJ2-7,TRBD1,NA,TRBV27,CASSLSFPGTGYEQYF,TGTGCCAGCAGTTTATCATTCCCAGGGACAGGGTACGAGCAGTACTTC
TRBJ1-1,NA,NA,TRBV6-2/TRBV6-3,CASSYVGRLNTEAFF,TGTGCCAGCAGTTACGTGGGGCGCCTGAACACTGAAGCTTTCTTT
TRBJ1-5,NA,NA,TRBV4-1,CASSLHREGSNQPQHF,TGCGCCAGCAGCCTTCATCGGGAGGGAAGCAATCAGCCCCAGCATTTT
TRBJ2-6,NA,NA,TRBV4-1,CASGDYGANVLTF,TGCGCCAGCGGAGACTACGGGGCCAACGTCCTGACTTTC
TRBJ1-1,NA,NA,TRBV7-2,CASSLEAGPSGKAFF,TGTGCCAGCAGCTTAGAGGCAGGCCCTAGCGGTAAAGCTTTCTTT
TRBJ1-2,NA,NA,TRBV6-2/TRBV6-3,CASSLNEGVYGYTF,TGTGCCAGCAGTCTTAACGAGGGGGTATATGGCTACACCTTC
TRBJ1-2,NA,NA,TRBV7-9,CASSLEQGNKYGYTF,TGTGCCAGCAGCTTAGAACAGGGCAACAAGTATGGCTACACCTTC
TRBJ1-6,TRBD1,once,TRBV30,CACLGQGGNSPLHF,TGTGCCTGTCTCGGACAGGGGGGAAATTCACCCCTCCACTTT
TRBJ2-5,TRBD1,NA,TRBV11-3,CASGDRVQETQYF,TGTGCCAGCGGGGACAGGGTCCAAGAGACCCAGTACTTC
TRBJ1-6,TRBD1,few,TRBV6-4,CASSEVTGTSPLHF,TGTGCCAGCAGTGAAGTGACAGGGACTTCACCCCTCCACTTT
TRBJ1-2,TRBD1,NA,TRBV10-3,CAISEDRGWYGYTF,TGTGCCATCAGTGAGGACAGGGGGTGGTATGGCTACACCTTC
TRBJ2-7,NA,NA,TRBV14,CASSRTANRDQEQYF,TGTGCCAGCAGCCGTACGGCCAACAGGGATCAAGAGCAGTACTTC
TRBJ1-2,TRBD1,NA,TRBV11-2,CASSPGQGANYGYTF,TGTGCCAGCAGCCCGGGACAGGGGGCCAACTATGGCTACACCTTC
TRBJ2-7,TRBD1,NA,TRBV9,CASSGDSQLEREQYF,TGTGCCAGCAGCGGGGACAGTCAATTAGAGCGCGAGCAGTACTTC
TRBJ1-1,NA,NA,TRBV6-5,CASSPHSYTEAFF,TGTGCCAGCAGTCCTCACTCGTACACTGAAGCTTTCTTT
TRBJ1-4,NA,few,TRBV5-1,CASSLNLGNELFF,TGCGCCAGCAGCTTGAACCTCGGTAATGAACTGTTTTTT
TRBJ1-2,NA,NA,TRBV28,CASSFYREGWGKGYTF,TGTGCCAGCAGTTTTTATAGGGAGGGGTGGGGGAAAGGCTACACCTTC
TRBJ2-5,TRBD2,once,TRBV4-1,CASSQSASGIFWTQYF,TGCGCCAGCAGCCAATCCGCTAGCGGGATTTTTTGGACCCAGTACTTC
TRBJ1-3,NA,NA,TRBV5-1,CASMEGASGNTIYF,TGCGCCAGCATGGAGGGCGCCTCTGGAAACACCATATATTTT
TRBJ1-1,TRBD1,NA,TRBV19,CASSIGQENTEAFF,TGTGCCAGTAGTATTGGACAGGAAAACACTGAAGCTTTCTTT
TRBJ1-3,NA,NA,TRBV5-1,CASSLERGAAGNTIYF,TGCGCCAGCAGCTTGGAGCGGGGGGCAGCTGGAAACACCATATATTTT
TRBJ2-7,NA,NA,TRBV29-1,CSVAQSEGYEQYF,TGCAGCGTTGCCCAGAGCGAGGGCTACGAGCAGTACTTC
TRBJ1-3,TRBD1,NA,TRBV19,CASSILGTASGNTIYF,TGTGCCAGTAGTATTTTGGGGACAGCCTCTGGAAACACCATATATTTT
TRBJ1-1,NA,NA,TRBV7-2,CASSLERGTEAFF,TGTGCCAGCAGCTTAGAGCGGGGCACTGAAGCTTTCTTT
TRBJ1-1,NA,many,TRBV7-9,CASSPTVEAFF,TGTGCCAGCAGCCCGACAGTTGAAGCTTTCTTT
TRBJ1-2,TRBD1,NA,TRBV6-5,CASSYSRGNYGYTF,TGTGCCAGCAGTTACTCCAGGGGGAACTATGGCTACACCTTC
TRBJ2-1,NA,once,TRBV12-3/TRBV12-4,CASSWATENEQFF,TGTGCCAGCAGTTGGGCCACAGAGAATGAGCAGTTCTTC
TRBJ2-2,NA,NA,TRBV19,CASSIRGTNGELFF,TGTGCCAGTAGTATAAGGGGAACTAACGGGGAGCTGTTTTTT
TRBJ2-1,TRBD1,NA,TRBV6-5,CASSRQGRSYNEQFF,TGTGCCAGCAGTCGACAGGGACGATCCTACAATGAGCAGTTCTTC
TRBJ1-2,NA,NA,TRBV28,CASSFIPSDGYTF,TGTGCCAGCAGTTTTATCCCCAGTGATGGCTACACCTTC
TRBJ1-1,NA,NA,TRBV20-1,CSARPNTEAFF,TGCAGTGCTAGACCAAACACTGAAGCTTTCTTT
TRBJ1-1,NA,NA,TRBV30,CACGTNTEAFF,TGTGCCTGTGGGACAAACACTGAAGCTTTCTTT
TRBJ1-5,NA,NA,TRBV5-1,CASSLEGNGKPQHF,TGCGCCAGCAGCTTGGAGGGGAATGGGAAGCCCCAGCATTTT